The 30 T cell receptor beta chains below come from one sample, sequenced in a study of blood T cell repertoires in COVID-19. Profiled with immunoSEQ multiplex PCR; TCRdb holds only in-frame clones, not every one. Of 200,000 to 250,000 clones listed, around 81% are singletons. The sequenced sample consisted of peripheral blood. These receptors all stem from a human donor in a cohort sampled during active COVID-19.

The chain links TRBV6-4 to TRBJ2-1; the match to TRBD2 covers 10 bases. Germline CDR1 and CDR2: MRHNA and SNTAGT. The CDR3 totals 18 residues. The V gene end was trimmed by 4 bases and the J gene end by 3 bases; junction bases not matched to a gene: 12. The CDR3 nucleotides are TGTGCCAGCAGTGGAGGGGTGAGCGGGAGGGCCCGCTACAATGAGCAGTTCTTC. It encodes CASSGGVSGRARYNEQFF.

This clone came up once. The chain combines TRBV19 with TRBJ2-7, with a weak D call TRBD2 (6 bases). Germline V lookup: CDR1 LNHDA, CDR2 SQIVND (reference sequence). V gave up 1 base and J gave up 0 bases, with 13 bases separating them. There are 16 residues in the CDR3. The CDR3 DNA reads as TGTGCCAGTAGTATAGCCCTTAGCGGCCTCTCCTACGAGCAGTACTTC. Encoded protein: CASSIALSGLSYEQYF.

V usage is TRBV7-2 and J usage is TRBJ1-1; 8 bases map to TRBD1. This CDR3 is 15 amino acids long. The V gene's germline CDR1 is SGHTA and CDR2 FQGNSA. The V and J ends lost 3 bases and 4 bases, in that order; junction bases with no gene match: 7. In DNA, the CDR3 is TGTGCCAGCAGCTTGACGGGACAGGCGTTCACTGAAGCTTTCTTT. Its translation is CASSLTGQAFTEAFF.

CDR3 protein: CASSLAGGLPYEQYF. The CDR3 DNA sequence: TGTGCCAGCAGTTTGGCGGGGGGACTCCCCTACGAGCAGTACTTC. The rearrangement uses TRBV27 and TRBJ2-7; 8 bases match TRBD2. Per the germline V gene, CDR1 is MNHEY and CDR2 is SMNVEV (reference sequence). With V trimmed by 3 bases and J by 2 bases, 6 bases remained unmatched. The CDR3 is made up of 15 amino acids.

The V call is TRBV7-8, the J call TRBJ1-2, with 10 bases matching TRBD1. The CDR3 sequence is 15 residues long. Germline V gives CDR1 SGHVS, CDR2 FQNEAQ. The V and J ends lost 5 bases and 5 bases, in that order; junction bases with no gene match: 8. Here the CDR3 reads CASSADRGMGYGYTF. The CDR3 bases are TGTGCCAGCAGCGCGGACAGGGGGATGGGTTATGGCTACACCTTC.

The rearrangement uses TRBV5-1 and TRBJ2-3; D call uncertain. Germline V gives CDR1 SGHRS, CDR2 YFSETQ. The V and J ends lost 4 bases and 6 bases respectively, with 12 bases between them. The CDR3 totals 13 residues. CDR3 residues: CASSPSFVDTQYF. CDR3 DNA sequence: TGCGCCAGCAGCCCCTCTTTTGTGGATACGCAGTATTTT.

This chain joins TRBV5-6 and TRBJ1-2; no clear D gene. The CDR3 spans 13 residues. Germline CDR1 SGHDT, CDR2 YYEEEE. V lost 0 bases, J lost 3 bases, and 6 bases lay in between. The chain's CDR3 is CASSLGHHYGYTF. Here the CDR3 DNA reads TGTGCCAGCAGCTTGGGGCATCACTATGGCTACACCTTC.

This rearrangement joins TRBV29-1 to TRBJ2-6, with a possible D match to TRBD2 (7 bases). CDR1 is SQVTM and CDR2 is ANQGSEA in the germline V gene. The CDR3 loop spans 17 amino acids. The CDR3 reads CRPPAGAERSGANVLTF. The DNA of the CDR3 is TGCAGACCTCCGGCGGGGGCAGAACGCTCTGGGGCCAACGTCCTGACTTTC.

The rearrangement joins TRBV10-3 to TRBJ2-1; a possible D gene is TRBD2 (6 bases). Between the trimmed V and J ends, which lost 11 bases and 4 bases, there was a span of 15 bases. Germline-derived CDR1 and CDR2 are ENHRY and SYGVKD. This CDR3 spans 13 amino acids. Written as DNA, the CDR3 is TGTGCCTCCCGGGACTCCGGGTACAATGAGCAGTTCTTC. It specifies CASRDSGYNEQFF.

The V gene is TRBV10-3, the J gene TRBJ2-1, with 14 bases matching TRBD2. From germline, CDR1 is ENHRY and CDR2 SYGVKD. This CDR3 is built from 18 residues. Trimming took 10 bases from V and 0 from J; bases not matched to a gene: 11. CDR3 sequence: CATAGTSGREGSYNEQFF. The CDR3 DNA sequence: TGTGCCACAGCCGGGACTAGCGGGAGAGAGGGCTCCTACAATGAGCAGTTCTTC.

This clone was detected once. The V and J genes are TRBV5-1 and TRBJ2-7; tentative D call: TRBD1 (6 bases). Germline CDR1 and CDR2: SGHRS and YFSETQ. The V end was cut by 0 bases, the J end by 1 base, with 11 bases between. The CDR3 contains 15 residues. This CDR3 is CASSLEYRVSYEQYF. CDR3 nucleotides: TGCGCCAGCAGCTTGGAATACAGGGTTTCCTACGAGCAGTACTTC.

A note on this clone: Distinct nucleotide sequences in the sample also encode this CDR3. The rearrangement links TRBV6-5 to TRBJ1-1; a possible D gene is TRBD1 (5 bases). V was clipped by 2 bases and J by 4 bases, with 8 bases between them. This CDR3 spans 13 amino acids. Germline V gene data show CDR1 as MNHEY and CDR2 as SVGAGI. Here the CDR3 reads CASSYGRGTEAFF. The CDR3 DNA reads TGTGCCAGCAGTTACGGGAGGGGCACTGAAGCTTTCTTT.

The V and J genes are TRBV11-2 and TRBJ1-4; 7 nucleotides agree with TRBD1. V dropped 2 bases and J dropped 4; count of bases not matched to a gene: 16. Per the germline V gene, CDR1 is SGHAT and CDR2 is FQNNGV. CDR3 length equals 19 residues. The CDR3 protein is CASSLNYFIGGAGNEKLFF. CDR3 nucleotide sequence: TGTGCCAGCAGCTTAAATTATTTTATAGGGGGCGCCGGTAATGAAAAACTGTTTTTT.

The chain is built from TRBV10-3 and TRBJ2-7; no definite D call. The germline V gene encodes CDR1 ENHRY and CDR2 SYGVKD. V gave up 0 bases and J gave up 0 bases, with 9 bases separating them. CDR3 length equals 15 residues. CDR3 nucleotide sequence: TGTGCCATCAGTGAGTCTGTCAGAATCTCCTACGAGCAGTACTTC. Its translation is CAISESVRISYEQYF.

This CDR3 is CASSQEARVAGNTIYF. As DNA, the CDR3 is TGCGCCAGCAGCCAAGAAGCCAGGGTGGCTGGAAACACCATATATTTT. The V call is TRBV4-1, the J call TRBJ1-3; tentative D call: TRBD1 (5 bases). This CDR3 has 16 residues. V was cut by 0 bases and J by 2 bases, with 11 bases left in between. Germline assignment: CDR1 MGHRA and CDR2 YSYEKL.

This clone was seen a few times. CDR3 nucleotide sequence: TGTGCCAGTAGTCTCGGGATACTCTCTGGAAACACCATATATTTT. This encodes CASSLGILSGNTIYF. The chain combines TRBV19 with TRBJ1-3; D is unresolved. The CDR3 loop spans 15 amino acids. The germline V and J ends were trimmed by 5 bases and 0 bases, with 11 bases remaining between them. CDR1 and CDR2 (germline): LNHDA, SQIVND (reference sequence).

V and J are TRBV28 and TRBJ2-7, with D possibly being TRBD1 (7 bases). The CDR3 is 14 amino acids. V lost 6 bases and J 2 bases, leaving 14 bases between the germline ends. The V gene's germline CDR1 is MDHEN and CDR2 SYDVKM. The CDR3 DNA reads TGTGCCAGCAGCCCCCAGGGGGAGGCCTACGAGCAGTACTTC. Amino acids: CASSPQGEAYEQYF.

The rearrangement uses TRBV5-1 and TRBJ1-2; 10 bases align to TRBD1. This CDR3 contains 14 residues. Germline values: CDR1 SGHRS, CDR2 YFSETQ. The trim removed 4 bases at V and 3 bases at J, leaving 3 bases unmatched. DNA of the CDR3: TGCGCCAGCAGCGGGACAGGGGAGGACTATGGCTACACCTTC. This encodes CASSGTGEDYGYTF.

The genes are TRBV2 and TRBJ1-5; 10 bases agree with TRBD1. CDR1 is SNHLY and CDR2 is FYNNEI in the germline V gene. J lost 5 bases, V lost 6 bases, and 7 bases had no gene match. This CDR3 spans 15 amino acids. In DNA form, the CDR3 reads TGTGCCAGCAGCGGAACCGGGACAGGGGATCAGCCCCAGCATTTT. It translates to CASSGTGTGDQPQHF.

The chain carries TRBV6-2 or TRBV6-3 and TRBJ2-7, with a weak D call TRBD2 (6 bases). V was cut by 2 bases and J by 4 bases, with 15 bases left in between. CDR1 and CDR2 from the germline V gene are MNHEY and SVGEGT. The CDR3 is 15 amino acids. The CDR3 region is CASSYIPGLSYEQYF. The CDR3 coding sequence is TGTGCCAGCAGTTACATACCGGGACTTTCATACGAGCAGTACTTC.

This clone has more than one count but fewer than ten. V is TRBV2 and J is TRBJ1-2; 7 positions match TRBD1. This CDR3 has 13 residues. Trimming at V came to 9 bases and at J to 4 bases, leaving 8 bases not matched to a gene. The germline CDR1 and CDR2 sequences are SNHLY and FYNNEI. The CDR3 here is CARSLGQLYGYTF. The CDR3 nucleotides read TGTGCCAGGTCCTTGGGACAGCTCTATGGCTACACCTTC.

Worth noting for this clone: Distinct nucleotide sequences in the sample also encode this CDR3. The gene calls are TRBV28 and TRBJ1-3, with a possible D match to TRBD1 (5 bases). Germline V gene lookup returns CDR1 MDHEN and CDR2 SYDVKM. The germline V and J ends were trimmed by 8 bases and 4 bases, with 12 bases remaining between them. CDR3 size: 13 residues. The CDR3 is CASSMGGGNTIYF. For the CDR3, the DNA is TGTGCCAGCTCTATGGGGGGAGGAAACACCATATATTTT.

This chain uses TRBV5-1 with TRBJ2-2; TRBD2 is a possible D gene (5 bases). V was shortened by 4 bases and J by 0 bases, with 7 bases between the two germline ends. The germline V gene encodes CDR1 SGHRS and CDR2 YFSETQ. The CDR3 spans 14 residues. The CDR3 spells CASSPDSNTGELFF. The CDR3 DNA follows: TGCGCCAGCAGCCCGGACTCGAACACCGGGGAGCTGTTTTTT. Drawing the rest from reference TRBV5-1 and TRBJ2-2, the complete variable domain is KAGVTQTPRYLIKTRGQQVTLSCSPISGHRSVSWYQQTPGQGLQFLFEYFSETQRNKGNFPGRFSGRQFSNSRSEMNVSTLELGDSALYLCASSPDSNTGELFFGEGSRLTVL.

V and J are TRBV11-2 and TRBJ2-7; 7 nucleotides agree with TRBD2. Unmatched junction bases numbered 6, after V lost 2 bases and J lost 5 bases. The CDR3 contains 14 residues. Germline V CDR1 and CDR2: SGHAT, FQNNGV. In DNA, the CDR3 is TGTGCCAGCAGCTTAATTGGGGGAGGGGACGAGCAGTACTTC. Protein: CASSLIGGGDEQYF.

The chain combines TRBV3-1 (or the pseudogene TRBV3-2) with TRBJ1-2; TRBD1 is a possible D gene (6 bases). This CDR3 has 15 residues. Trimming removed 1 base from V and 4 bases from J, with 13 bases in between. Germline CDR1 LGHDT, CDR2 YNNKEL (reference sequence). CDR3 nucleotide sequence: TGTGCCAGCAGCCAAGCCCGAGGGACATCCTATGGCTACACCTTC. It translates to CASSQARGTSYGYTF.

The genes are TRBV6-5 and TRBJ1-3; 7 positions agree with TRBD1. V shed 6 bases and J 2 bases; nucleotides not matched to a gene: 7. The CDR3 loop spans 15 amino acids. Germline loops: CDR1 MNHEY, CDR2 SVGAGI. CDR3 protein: CASSVDREAGNTIYF. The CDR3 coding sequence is TGTGCCAGCAGCGTAGACAGGGAGGCTGGAAACACCATATATTTT.

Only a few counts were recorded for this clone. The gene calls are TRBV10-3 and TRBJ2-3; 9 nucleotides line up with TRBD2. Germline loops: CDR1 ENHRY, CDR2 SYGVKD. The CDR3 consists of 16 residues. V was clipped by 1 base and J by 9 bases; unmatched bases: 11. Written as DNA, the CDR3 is TGTGCCATCAGTGAGTTGGCTAGCGGGGACCCTAGGACGCAGTATTTT. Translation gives CAISELASGDPRTQYF.

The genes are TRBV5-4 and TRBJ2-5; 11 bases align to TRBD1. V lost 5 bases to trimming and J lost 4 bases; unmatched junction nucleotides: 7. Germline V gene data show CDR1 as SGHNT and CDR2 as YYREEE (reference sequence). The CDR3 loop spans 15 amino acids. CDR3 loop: CASRLGQGGLETQYF. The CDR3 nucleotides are TGTGCCAGCAGACTGGGACAGGGGGGACTAGAGACCCAGTACTTC.

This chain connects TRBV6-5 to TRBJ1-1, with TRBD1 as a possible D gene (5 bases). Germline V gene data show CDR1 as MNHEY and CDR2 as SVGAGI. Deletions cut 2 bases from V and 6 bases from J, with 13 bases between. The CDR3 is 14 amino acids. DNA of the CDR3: TGTGCCAGCAGTTACGCAGGGCTGATCGCTGAAGCTTTCTTT. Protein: CASSYAGLIAEAFF.

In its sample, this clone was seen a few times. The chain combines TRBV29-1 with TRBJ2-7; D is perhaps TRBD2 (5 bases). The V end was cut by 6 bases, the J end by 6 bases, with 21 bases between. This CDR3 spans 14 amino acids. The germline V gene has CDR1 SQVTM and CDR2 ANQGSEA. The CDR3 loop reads CSVDLNRGTSEQYF. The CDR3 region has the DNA TGCAGCGTAGACTTAAACCGGGGTACCAGCGAGCAGTACTTC.